The 21 T cell receptor beta chains below all came from one sample that was sequenced in a study of blood T cell repertoires in COVID-19. Using immunoSEQ multiplex PCR, the repertoire was profiled, and TCRdb retains in-frame clones only, with some absent. The table shows about 31,000 clones, with around 90% occurring only once. Sample: peripheral blood. These receptors originate from a man aged 55 to 70 with COVID-19, enrolled during active disease.

The V and J genes are TRBV6-5 and TRBJ1-5; 9 bases agree with TRBD1. This CDR3 spans 15 amino acids. Trimming took 0 bases from V and 9 from J; bases not matched to a gene: 6. Germline V gene sequence: CDR1 MNHEY, CDR2 SVGAGI. The CDR3 sequence: CASSYSTGGAWPQHF. In DNA form, the CDR3 reads TGTGCCAGCAGTTACTCCACAGGGGGCGCATGGCCCCAGCATTTT.

This chain links TRBV18 with TRBJ2-5; D ambiguous. Germline loops: CDR1 KGHSH, CDR2 LQKENI. The ends were cut back, 1 base at V and 1 base at J, with 4 bases in the middle. This CDR3 is built from 13 residues. CDR3 sequence reads: CASSPLSQETQYF. Written as DNA, the CDR3 is TGTGCCAGCTCACCACTATCCCAAGAGACCCAGTACTTC.

The chain recombines TRBV18 with TRBJ2-7; D possibly corresponds to TRBD2 (7 bases). Germline V gives CDR1 KGHSH, CDR2 LQKENI. Trimming pared 4 bases from V and 4 bases from J, leaving 14 bases between. This CDR3 region has 14 residues. The CDR3 nucleotides read TGTGCCAGCTCACTTAAAGGGGGGGATTACGAGCAGTACTTC. Translated: CASSLKGGDYEQYF.

J is TRBJ2-2 and V is TRBV28; 11 nucleotides match TRBD2. The CDR3 spans 17 residues. Germline V gene data show CDR1 as MDHEN and CDR2 as SYDVKM. V dropped 5 bases and J dropped 5; count of bases not matched to a gene: 10. Here the CDR3 reads CASSLIAGGPWTGELFF. CDR3 bases: TGTGCCAGCAGTCTCATAGCGGGAGGGCCGTGGACCGGGGAGCTGTTTTTT.

This sequence joins TRBV11-1 and TRBJ2-5, with 8 bases identical to TRBD2. With 4 bases clipped from V and 2 bases from J, the junction kept 9 bases outside the gene matches. The V gene's germline CDR1 is SGHAT and CDR2 FQDESV (reference sequence). The CDR3 consists of 16 residues. The CDR3 sequence: CASSSLRSGRQETQYF. The CDR3 region has the DNA TGTGCCAGCAGCTCGCTGAGGAGCGGGAGACAAGAGACCCAGTACTTC.

V is TRBV4-2 and J is TRBJ1-3; 7 positions match TRBD1. Trimming at V came to 4 bases and at J to 0 bases, leaving 6 bases not matched to a gene. The CDR3 covers 16 residues. The germline V gene encodes CDR1 LGHNA and CDR2 YNFKEQ. CDR3 protein: CASSRGQPSSGNTIYF. CDR3 sequence (DNA): TGTGCCAGCAGCCGGGGACAGCCGAGCTCTGGAAACACCATATATTTT.

The chain is built from TRBV19 and TRBJ1-2, with 10 bases aligning to TRBD1. The J segment lost 2 bases and the V segment lost 5 bases, leaving 5 bases of the junction unmatched. This CDR3 spans 15 amino acids. Germline V CDR1 and CDR2: LNHDA, SQIVND (reference sequence). CDR3 sequence reads: CASSPRQGANYGYTF. The DNA of the CDR3 is TGTGCCAGTAGTCCTCGACAGGGGGCGAACTATGGCTACACCTTC.

This sequence joins TRBV5-1 and TRBJ2-1; 13 bases are a match to TRBD2. V was clipped by 4 bases and J by 6 bases; unmatched bases: 16. The CDR3 length is 19 residues. The germline CDR1 and CDR2 sequences are SGHRS and YFSETQ. CDR3: CASSLRLAGGTAIGNEQFF. CDR3 bases: TGCGCCAGCAGCCTGCGACTAGCGGGAGGAACGGCGATCGGCAATGAGCAGTTCTTC.

The sample holds one count of this clone. The chain couples TRBV20-1 to TRBJ2-3; D gene uncertain. V shed 3 bases and J shed 3 bases, with 13 bases lying between them. Looked up from germline, CDR1 is DFQATT and CDR2 is SNEGSKA (reference sequence). CDR3 length: 14 residues. CDR3 in amino acids: CSASGVSSTDTQYF. As DNA, the CDR3 is TGCAGTGCTAGTGGTGTGAGTTCGACAGATACGCAGTATTTT.

The rearrangement uses TRBV7-8 and TRBJ1-3, with TRBD1 matching over 12 bases. CDR1 and CDR2 (germline): SGHVS, FQNEAQ. The CDR3 length is 14 residues. V shed 8 bases and J 4 bases; nucleotides not matched to a gene: 3. The CDR3 DNA reads as TGTGCCAGCCGGGGACAGGGGGCCGGAAACACCATATATTTT. This sequence encodes CASRGQGAGNTIYF.

The chain links TRBV7-9 to TRBJ2-1; a possible D gene is TRBD2 (5 bases). Between the trimmed V and J ends, which lost 3 bases and 0 bases, there was a span of 15 bases. Germline V CDR1 and CDR2: SEHNR, FQNEAQ (reference sequence). This CDR3 contains 17 residues. The chain's CDR3 is CASSLDGPRGSYNEQFF. CDR3 DNA sequence: TGTGCCAGCAGCTTGGACGGACCCCGGGGCTCCTACAATGAGCAGTTCTTC. The variable domain in full, with the rest retrieved from reference TRBV7-9 and TRBJ2-1, is DTGVSQNPRHKITKRGQNVTFRCDPISEHNRLYWYRQTLGQGPEFLTYFQNEAQLEKSRLLSDRFSAERPKGSFSTLEIQRTEQGDSAMYLCASSLDGPRGSYNEQFFGPGTRLTVL.

This clone appeared a single time. V gene TRBV7-2 combines with J gene TRBJ1-6; no firm D call. The CDR3 has 16 residues. CDR1 is SGHTA, CDR2 FQGNSA, per germline. The germline V and J ends were trimmed by 0 bases and 9 bases, with 15 bases remaining between them. CDR3 loop: CASSLAPDSGTSPLHF. The CDR3 DNA sequence: TGTGCCAGCAGCTTAGCGCCTGACTCCGGAACTTCACCCCTCCACTTT.

This clone appeared once. The chain carries TRBV4-3 and TRBJ2-7, with a tentative D call TRBD2 (5 bases). V was shortened by 3 bases and J by 1 base, with 19 bases between the two germline ends. The V gene's germline CDR1 is LGHNA and CDR2 YSLEER. The CDR3 runs 17 residues. CDR3 in amino acids: CASSQEPSGTKSYEQYF. CDR3 bases: TGCGCCAGCAGCCAGGAACCATCGGGAACTAAGTCCTACGAGCAGTACTTC.

The chain recombines TRBV7-9 with TRBJ1-2; D may be TRBD1 (6 bases). This CDR3 is 13 amino acids long. Per germline, CDR1 SEHNR and CDR2 FQNEAQ (reference sequence). Trimming pared 5 bases from V and 8 bases from J, leaving 15 bases between. The DNA for the CDR3 is TGTGCCAGCAGCGTACCGGGGGGCTCGGGCTACACCTTC. Translation: CASSVPGGSGYTF.

This clone has only a few counts. The chain uses TRBV5-8 and TRBJ1-4, with D unresolved. The length of the CDR3 is 15 residues. Trimming removed 0 bases at V and 4 bases at J, with 10 bases between. Per the germline V gene, CDR1 is SGHTS and CDR2 is YDEGEE. In nucleotides, the CDR3 is TGTGCCAGCAGCTTGGGTGGGCGCAGTAATGAAAAACTGTTTTTT. This gives the protein CASSLGGRSNEKLFF.

The chain uses TRBV27 and TRBJ1-5, with unresolved D. Germline CDR1 MNHEY, CDR2 SMNVEV (reference sequence). Trimming left V 7 bases short and J 6 bases short, with 10 bases between. CDR3 length: 12 residues. CDR3 loop: CASKTGIQPQHF. DNA of the CDR3: TGTGCCAGCAAAACGGGAATTCAGCCCCAGCATTTT.

The gene calls are TRBV10-2 and TRBJ2-7; unclear D gene. The V end lost 6 bases, the J end lost 0 bases, and 9 bases lay between the germline ends. Germline-derived CDR1 and CDR2 are WSHSY and SAAADI. CDR3 length equals 13 residues. CDR3 DNA sequence: TGCGCCAGCAGCCCCAAGAGCTCCTACGAGCAGTACTTC. It yields the protein CASSPKSSYEQYF.

V gene TRBV3-1 (or the pseudogene TRBV3-2) combines with J gene TRBJ2-3, with D possibly matching TRBD2 (5 bases). This CDR3 region has 12 residues. Trimming stripped 5 bases from V and 10 bases from J, with 13 bases between. Germline CDR1 is LGHDT and CDR2 is YNNKEL (reference sequence). The CDR3 nucleotides are TGTGCCAGCAGCACCCCCGGGGAAGCGCAGTATTTT. This gives the protein CASSTPGEAQYF.

The chain employs TRBV19 and TRBJ1-2, with D maybe TRBD1 (5 bases). V was clipped by 3 bases and J by 4 bases, with 12 bases between them. Germline V gene data show CDR1 as LNHDA and CDR2 as SQIVND (reference sequence). CDR3 size: 14 residues. DNA for the CDR3: TGTGCCAGTAGTATTTCTGACAGCTTCTATGGCTACACCTTC. This sequence encodes CASSISDSFYGYTF. Together with reference TRBV19 and TRBJ1-2, the CDR3 gives the full variable domain: DGGITQSPKYLFRKEGQNVTLSCEQNLNHDAMYWYRQDPGQGLRLIYYSQIVNDFQKGDIAEGYSVSREKKESFPLTVTSAQKNPTAFYLCASSISDSFYGYTFGSGTRLTVV.

The chain employs TRBV7-2 and TRBJ2-2, with 7 bases fitting TRBD1. The CDR3 covers 16 residues. The germline V gene has CDR1 SGHTA and CDR2 FQGNSA. Germline trimming cut 1 base from V and 1 base from J; bases unmatched to any gene: 3. The CDR3, as DNA: TGTGCCAGCAGCTTAGTTTGGACAGGGAACACCGGGGAGCTGTTTTTT. Protein product: CASSLVWTGNTGELFF.

This clone turned up a few times. The chain recombines TRBV30 with TRBJ2-1; perhaps TRBD2 as D (6 bases). The CDR3 covers 12 residues. V was shortened by 2 bases and J by 4 bases, with 6 bases between the two germline ends. Germline assignment: CDR1 GTSNPN and CDR2 SVGIG (reference sequence). CDR3 loop: CAWSSGYNEQFF. Written as DNA, the CDR3 is TGTGCCTGGAGTAGCGGGTACAATGAGCAGTTCTTC. The whole variable domain, remainder taken from reference TRBV30 and TRBJ2-1, is SQTIHQWPATLVQPVGSPLSLECTVEGTSNPNLYWYRQAAGRGLQLLFYSVGIGQISSEVPQNLSASRPQDRQFILSSKKLLLSDSGFYLCAWSSGYNEQFFGPGTRLTVL.